Listed below are T cell receptor beta chains from one sample, sequenced in a study of beta chain features in type 1 diabetes. Method: immunoSEQ multiplex PCR; TCRdb's copy keeps in-frame clones and lacks some. This sample has about 160,000 clones, with approximately 9% found just once. Sequencing was done on a sample of central memory CD4+ T cells from blood. The receptors derive from a woman aged 18-29 years in good health. Each CDR3 is given with its conserved first and last residue. Each record gives: D gene, V gene, clone size, J gene, CDR3 length, CDR3 protein, CDR3 DNA. D genes are given only for firm matches. Clone size, where shown, is once, few, many, or a class for clones that have expanded.

-	TRBV7-9	few	TRBJ2-7	13	CASTRELGNEQYF	TGTGCCAGCACCAGGGAACTGGGGAACGAGCAGTACTTC
-	TRBV9	-	TRBJ2-5	11	CASSPGETQYF	TGTGCCAGCAGCCCGGGGGAGACCCAGTACTTC
-	TRBV30	-	TRBJ1-1	13	CAWDPSGNTEAFF	TGTGCCTGGGACCCCTCAGGGAACACTGAAGCTTTCTTT
-	TRBV2	few	TRBJ1-1	14	CASSESVGATEAFF	TGTGCCAGCAGTGAATCGGTAGGGGCCACTGAAGCTTTCTTT
TRBD1	TRBV9	-	TRBJ2-7	14	CASSLAGTGYEQYF	TGTGCCAGCAGCCTCGCCGGGACAGGCTACGAGCAGTACTTC
TRBD1	TRBV5-1	many	TRBJ2-3	14	CASSSRQGTDTQYF	TGCGCCAGCAGCTCCCGACAGGGAACAGATACGCAGTATTTT
-	TRBV11-2	-	TRBJ1-1	14	CASSLAPTATEAFF	TGTGCCAGCAGCTTAGCTCCAACTGCAACTGAAGCTTTCTTT
TRBD2	TRBV7-9	-	TRBJ2-3	15	CASSLEIAGGDTQYF	TGTGCCAGCAGCTTAGAGATAGCGGGGGGAGATACGCAGTATTTT
TRBD2	TRBV30	few	TRBJ2-5	15	CAWNSGLAGKETQYF	TGTGCCTGGAACTCCGGACTAGCGGGAAAAGAGACCCAGTACTTC
-	TRBV4-2	-	TRBJ2-5	17	CASSQVTPWGGGETQYF	TGTGCCAGCAGCCAAGTCACCCCCTGGGGAGGTGGGGAGACCCAGTACTTC
-	TRBV5-1	few	TRBJ1-1	13	CASSLELDTEAFF	TGCGCCAGCAGCTTGGAGCTGGACACTGAAGCTTTCTTT
-	TRBV11-3	-	TRBJ2-3	13	CASSRGSADTQYF	TGTGCCAGCAGCCGCGGTAGTGCAGATACGCAGTATTTT
-	TRBV29-1	-	TRBJ2-1	10	CSVGRNEQFF	TGCAGCGTTGGGCGGAATGAGCAGTTCTTC
TRBD1	TRBV7-2	-	TRBJ2-6	15	CASTGQGVGANVLTF	TGTGCCAGCACCGGACAGGGGGTTGGGGCCAACGTCCTGACTTTC
-	TRBV4-2	-	TRBJ1-2	16	CASSQDFAGTPYGYTF	TGTGCCAGCAGCCAAGATTTCGCCGGGACACCTTATGGCTACACCTTC
-	TRBV4-3	-	TRBJ2-7	13	CASSHSTGSEQYF	TGCGCCAGCAGCCATTCCACAGGATCCGAGCAGTACTTC
TRBD2	TRBV30	-	TRBJ2-5	17	CAWSVIGAGASRETQYF	TGTGCCTGGAGTGTAATAGGGGCGGGAGCATCACGAGAGACCCAGTACTTC
-	TRBV21-1	few	TRBJ2-7	13	CASRDRGLYEQYF	TGTGCCAGCAGGGACAGGGGGCTCTACGAGCAGTACTTC
TRBD2	TRBV6-6	few	TRBJ2-3	16	CASSSHGRGAPDTQYF	TGTGCCAGCAGTTCCCACGGGAGGGGCGCCCCAGATACGCAGTATTTT
TRBD2	TRBV7-3	few	TRBJ2-3	18	CASSSDGGSGGATDTQYF	TGTGCCAGCAGCTCCGATGGGGGTAGCGGGGGGGCGACAGATACGCAGTATTTT
TRBD1	TRBV25-1	-	TRBJ2-7	15	CASSDPGQGEGQQYF	TGTGCCAGCAGTGACCCGGGACAGGGTGAGGGGCAGCAGTACTTC
TRBD1	TRBV5-1	-	TRBJ2-7	17	CASSFRTGTGFIDEQYF	TGCGCCAGCAGCTTCCGAACCGGGACAGGGTTCATCGACGAGCAGTACTTC
TRBD2	TRBV4-2	many	TRBJ2-3	17	CASSQRLAGGLGDTQYF	TGTGCCAGCAGCCAACGGCTCGCGGGGGGGCTCGGAGATACGCAGTATTTT
TRBD2	TRBV7-8	-	TRBJ2-3	19	CASSPSGTSLIRSTDTQYF	TGTGCCAGCAGCCCTTCCGGGACTAGCCTAATCAGGAGCACAGATACGCAGTATTTT
TRBD1	TRBV19	few	TRBJ1-2	14	CASSNPGQDYGYTF	TGTGCCAGTAGTAACCCGGGACAGGACTATGGCTACACCTTC
-	TRBV6-1	-	TRBJ1-2	15	CASSEVTGATHGYTF	TGTGCCAGCAGTGAAGTAACAGGAGCGACGCATGGCTACACCTTC
-	TRBV11-2	once	TRBJ1-1	17	CASSLVQPGGGWTEAFF	TGTGCCAGCAGCTTGGTTCAACCGGGCGGGGGATGGACTGAAGCTTTCTTT
-	TRBV9	few	TRBJ2-3	15	CASSYGGPSTDTQYF	TGTGCCAGCAGCTATGGCGGCCCTAGCACAGATACGCAGTATTTT
-	TRBV2	-	TRBJ1-4	12	CASKGDNEKLFF	TGTGCCAGCAAAGGAGATAATGAAAAACTGTTTTTT
-	TRBV14	-	TRBJ2-7	16	CASSLSAWDPRRGQYF	TGTGCCAGCAGCCTATCTGCATGGGATCCCAGAAGGGGGCAGTACTTC
TRBD1	TRBV2	-	TRBJ2-5	15	CASSAGLGQQETQYF	TGTGCCAGCAGTGCGGGTTTGGGACAGCAAGAGACCCAGTACTTC
TRBD1	TRBV28	-	TRBJ1-1	14	CASSSSDRGREAFF	TGTGCCAGCAGTTCCTCGGACAGGGGACGCGAAGCTTTCTTT
-	TRBV6-5	-	TRBJ1-1	15	CASSYSRTTNTEAFF	TGTGCCAGCAGTTACTCCAGGACTACGAACACTGAAGCTTTCTTT
-	TRBV2	-	TRBJ1-2	13	CASSRTSQDGYTF	TGTGCCAGCAGTCGGACATCCCAAGATGGCTACACCTTC
-	TRBV2	few	TRBJ1-1	13	CASNFARDTEAFF	TGTGCCAGCAACTTTGCTCGGGACACTGAAGCTTTCTTT
-	TRBV5-1	-	TRBJ2-2	14	CASSSTTNTGELFF	TGCGCCAGCAGCTCAACAACGAACACCGGGGAGCTGTTTTTT
TRBD2	TRBV6-1	-	TRBJ2-7	15	CASLDVFNSGGEQYF	TGTGCCAGCTTGGACGTTTTCAACTCGGGAGGCGAGCAGTACTTC
TRBD2	TRBV15	-	TRBJ2-2	15	CATMPAGGDTGELFF	TGTGCCACCATGCCCGCCGGGGGGGACACCGGGGAGCTGTTTTTT
-	TRBV19	many	TRBJ2-3	14	CASKPQGSTDTQYF	TGTGCCAGTAAGCCGCAGGGGTCCACAGATACGCAGTATTTT
-	TRBV30	few	TRBJ1-2	14	CAWSAPPENYGYTF	TGTGCCTGGAGTGCTCCCCCGGAGAACTATGGCTACACCTTC
-	TRBV30	-	TRBJ2-5	13	CAWAGGNQETQYF	TGTGCCTGGGCAGGCGGGAACCAAGAGACCCAGTACTTC
TRBD2	TRBV7-2	-	TRBJ2-3	15	CASSLGSSGGDTQYF	TGTGCCAGCAGCTTAGGGAGTAGCGGGGGAGATACGCAGTATTTT